This record covers a single T cell receptor beta chain. Its antigen is not identified. The entry originates in a study of T-cell memory formation after mild COVID-19. Findings and caveats of the study: Pre-infection memory contained some responding clones, which suggested that cross-reactive memory had joined.

TCRdb redid the calling of the 5' RACE reads with MiXCR, one entry per CDR3 protein. The repertoire includes about 210,000 distinct CDR3 sequences, around 30% of them detected once, and about an eighth sits in the top ten. Germline CDR1 is SGHRS and CDR2 is YFSETQ. The CDR3 contains 18 residues. Trimming removed 0 bases at V and 4 bases at J, with 22 bases between. The sequencing sample was made of PBMCs or a T cell subset sorted from them (not recorded which). The J gene is TRBJ1-2, the V gene TRBV5-1, with D maybe TRBD1 (6 bases). The sequence was obtained from an adult woman who had mild COVID-19 (a few samples of this study predate the infection). Cell type and time point are not known. The CDR3 sequence: CASSLAPGGLPVAYGYTF. CDR3 nucleotides: TGCGCCAGCAGCTTGGCCCCGGGGGGCCTGCCTGTCGCCTATGGCTACACCTTC.